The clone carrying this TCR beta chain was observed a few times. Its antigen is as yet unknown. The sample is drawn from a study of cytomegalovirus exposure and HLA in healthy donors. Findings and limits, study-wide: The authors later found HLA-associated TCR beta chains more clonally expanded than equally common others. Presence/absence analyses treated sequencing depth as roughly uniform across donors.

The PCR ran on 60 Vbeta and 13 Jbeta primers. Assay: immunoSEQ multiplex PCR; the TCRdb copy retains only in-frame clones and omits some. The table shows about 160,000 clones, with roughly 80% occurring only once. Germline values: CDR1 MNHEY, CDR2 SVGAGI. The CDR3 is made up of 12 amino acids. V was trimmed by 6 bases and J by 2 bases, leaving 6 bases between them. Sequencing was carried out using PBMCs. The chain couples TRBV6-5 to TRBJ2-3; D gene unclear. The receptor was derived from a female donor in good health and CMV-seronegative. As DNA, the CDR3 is TGTGCCAGCAGCGCGCTCACAGATACGCAGTATTTT. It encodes CASSALTDTQYF.